Listed here are 28 T cell receptor beta chains from one sample, sequenced in a study of cytomegalovirus exposure and HLA in healthy donors. A multiplex PCR was run with 60 Vbeta primers and 13 Jbeta primers. Clones were read by immunoSEQ multiplex PCR, and TCRdb kept only the in-frame ones, dropping some. The sample lists about 160,000 clones, more than 75% seen once, with more than 0.75% in the top ten. The specimen was PBMCs. The receptors were sampled from a girl aged 2-10 years in good health and CMV-seropositive.

The chain combines TRBV4-2 with TRBJ1-1; 10 bases map to TRBD1. The trim removed 2 bases at V and 1 base at J, leaving 4 bases unmatched. This CDR3 comprises 16 residues. Germline CDR1 is LGHNA and CDR2 is YNFKEQ. CDR3 DNA sequence: TGTGCCAGCAGCCAAAGGGGACAGGGGAGGAACACTGAAGCTTTCTTT. Its protein is CASSQRGQGRNTEAFF.

V gene TRBV5-1 combines with J gene TRBJ2-7, with TRBD1 identical over 7 bases. Germline-derived CDR1 and CDR2 are SGHRS and YFSETQ. The CDR3 covers 14 residues. The J segment lost 2 bases and the V segment lost 3 bases, leaving 5 bases of the junction unmatched. The CDR3 DNA reads as TGCGCCAGCAGCTCAGATGGGACAGCCTACGAGCAGTACTTC. Its translation is CASSSDGTAYEQYF.

CDR3 amino acids: CASSLRAGDTEAFF. The CDR3 DNA reads TGTGCCAGCAGCTTGCGGGCCGGAGACACTGAAGCTTTCTTT. The chain employs TRBV7-9 and TRBJ1-1; no reliable D call. The CDR3 loop spans 14 amino acids. The V and J ends lost 3 bases and 3 bases respectively, with 11 bases between them. The germline CDR1 and CDR2 sequences are SEHNR and FQNEAQ (reference sequence).

The chain joins TRBV30 to TRBJ1-1, with D tentatively TRBD1 (6 bases). Germline CDR1 reads GTSNPN; CDR2 reads SVGIG (reference sequence). The V gene lost 4 bases and the J gene lost 0 bases, with 18 bases spanning the gap. The CDR3 totals 16 residues. DNA for the CDR3: TGTGCCTGGAACAACCCGAGGACAGTCCTGAACACTGAAGCTTTCTTT. Translated: CAWNNPRTVLNTEAFF. Looking up the rest from reference TRBV30 and TRBJ1-1 gives the full variable domain: SQTIHQWPATLVQPVGSPLSLECTVEGTSNPNLYWYRQAAGRGLQLLFYSVGIGQISSEVPQNLSASRPQDRQFILSSKKLLLSDSGFYLCAWNNPRTVLNTEAFFGQGTRLTVV.

The rearrangement links TRBV4-1 to TRBJ2-3, with TRBD2 matching 9 bases. Germline CDR1 reads MGHRA; CDR2 reads YSYEKL. V dropped 8 bases and J dropped 1; count of bases not matched to a gene: 4. There are 14 residues in the CDR3. CDR3: CASSRTSGTDTQYF. The CDR3 DNA sequence: TGCGCCAGCTCGAGGACTAGCGGCACAGATACGCAGTATTTT.

This clone has a single count. The chain has TRBV25-1 and TRBJ1-4; D uncertain. CDR1 and CDR2 from the germline V gene are MGHDK and SYGVNS. The length of the CDR3 is 15 residues. V was trimmed by 3 bases and J by 2 bases, leaving 10 bases between them. CDR3 sequence reads: CASSEPGGTNEKLFF. DNA for the CDR3: TGTGCCAGCAGTGAGCCAGGAGGGACTAATGAAAAACTGTTTTTT.

As DNA, the CDR3 is TGCGCCAGCAGCCAAGGAGACCGGGGGAATGCTTTCTTT. Translation: CASSQGDRGNAFF. The J gene is TRBJ1-1, the V gene TRBV4-1, with a tentative D call TRBD1 (5 bases). Germline loops: CDR1 MGHRA, CDR2 YSYEKL. The CDR3 runs 13 residues. The germline V and J ends were trimmed by 1 base and 11 bases, with 14 bases remaining between them.

This clone was counted a single time. The V call is TRBV9, the J call TRBJ2-1, with 9 bases aligning to TRBD2. Germline V lookup: CDR1 SGDLS, CDR2 YYNGEE. V dropped 2 bases and J dropped 3; count of bases not matched to a gene: 24. The CDR3 is made up of 22 amino acids. The CDR3 reads CASSVFSIGHSGLAFFYNEQFF. The CDR3 bases are TGTGCCAGCAGCGTTTTTTCTATCGGCCATTCGGGACTAGCTTTTTTCTACAATGAGCAGTTCTTC.

J is TRBJ1-1 and V is TRBV7-9; 8 nucleotides line up with TRBD1. CDR1 is SEHNR, CDR2 FQNEAQ, per germline (reference sequence). Losses at the gene ends were 5 bases for V and 3 bases for J; bases not matched to a gene: 11. The CDR3 covers 16 residues. DNA of the CDR3: TGTGCCAGCAGCCCGTTCGCAGGGGGCAGCGACACTGAAGCTTTCTTT. Residues: CASSPFAGGSDTEAFF.

This chain links TRBV14 with TRBJ1-2; D not certain. The V end lost 4 bases, the J end lost 4 bases, and 7 bases lay between the germline ends. The CDR3 runs 12 residues. Germline values: CDR1 SGHDN, CDR2 FVKESK. CDR3 in amino acids: CASSRYTYGYTF. The CDR3, as DNA: TGTGCCAGCAGCCGATACACCTATGGCTACACCTTC.

The J gene is TRBJ2-3, the V gene TRBV30; perhaps TRBD2 as D (5 bases). The ends were cut back, 3 bases at V and 4 bases at J, with 14 bases in the middle. CDR1 is GTSNPN and CDR2 is SVGIG in the germline V gene (reference sequence). This CDR3 region has 14 residues. The DNA for the CDR3 is TGTGCCTGGAGACGAACCCAGGAGGCAGATACGCAGTATTTT. It is translated as CAWRRTQEADTQYF. The full variable domain, rest sourced from reference TRBV30 and TRBJ2-3, is SQTIHQWPATLVQPVGSPLSLECTVEGTSNPNLYWYRQAAGRGLQLLFYSVGIGQISSEVPQNLSASRPQDRQFILSSKKLLLSDSGFYLCAWRRTQEADTQYFGPGTRLTVL.

The chain joins TRBV5-8 to TRBJ2-5, with D possibly being TRBD2 (6 bases). This CDR3 comprises 14 residues. Trimming cost V 3 bases and J 3 bases, with 12 bases left between them. Germline V gene data show CDR1 as SGHTS and CDR2 as YDEGEE. CDR3 nucleotides: TGTGCCAGCAGCTGGAGGGGCTTTGAAGAGACCCAGTACTTC. Translation gives CASSWRGFEETQYF.

The rearrangement uses TRBV9 and TRBJ2-3, with D perhaps matching TRBD1 (6 bases). V gave up 3 bases and J gave up 4 bases, with 15 bases separating them. Germline loops: CDR1 SGDLS, CDR2 YYNGEE. The CDR3 is 15 amino acids. The CDR3 nucleotides read TGTGCCAGCAGCGACCGGGACATAAGGGCAGATACGCAGTATTTT. Amino acids: CASSDRDIRADTQYF.

J is TRBJ2-3 and V is TRBV13; the D is unclear. Per the germline V gene, CDR1 is PRHDT and CDR2 is FYEKMQ (reference sequence). The CDR3 consists of 15 residues. Trimming took off 3 bases at V and 0 bases at J, with 10 bases between the two ends. Here the CDR3 reads CASSFSRSSTDTQYF. In DNA form, the CDR3 reads TGTGCCAGCAGCTTTAGTCGCTCTAGCACAGATACGCAGTATTTT.

This clone was recorded a few times. Here the CDR3 DNA reads TGTGCCAGCAGTGAAAGTGCAGGGTTGGGAGGCCAGTACTTC. It encodes CASSESAGLGGQYF. V usage is TRBV2 and J usage is TRBJ2-5, with a tentative D call TRBD2 (6 bases). Per germline, CDR1 SNHLY and CDR2 FYNNEI. The length of the CDR3 is 14 residues. V lost 2 bases and J 10 bases, leaving 17 bases between the germline ends.

This clone turned up a few times. The CDR3 DNA reads TGTGCCAGCAGCGCTAGTGGGGCTTACAATGAGCAGTTCTTC. It encodes CASSASGAYNEQFF. The chain couples TRBV11-2 to TRBJ2-1; maybe TRBD1 (5 bases). Germline assignment: CDR1 SGHAT and CDR2 FQNNGV. Trimming left V 5 bases short and J 4 bases short, with 12 bases between. This CDR3 comprises 14 residues.

The V gene is TRBV2, the J gene TRBJ2-5; no firm D call. The CDR3 extends over 12 amino acids. Germline V gene sequence: CDR1 SNHLY, CDR2 FYNNEI. DNA of the CDR3: TGTGCATCAGGATCCTTACAAGAGACCCAGTACTTC. The encoded protein is CASGSLQETQYF.

The V gene is TRBV30, the J gene TRBJ2-7, with 10 bases identical to TRBD2. The CDR3 contains 15 residues. Germline CDR1 reads GTSNPN; CDR2 reads SVGIG (reference sequence). V was pared by 4 bases and J by 7 bases, with 13 bases of the junction left unmatched. The CDR3 region is CAWNPYRAAGGEQYF. CDR3 coding DNA: TGTGCCTGGAACCCTTACAGGGCAGCGGGGGGGGAGCAGTACTTC.

The chain uses TRBV28 and TRBJ1-2; 10 bases map to TRBD1. The CDR3 sequence is 15 residues long. Trimming at V came to 6 bases and at J to 5 bases, leaving 9 bases not matched to a gene. The germline gives CDR1 MDHEN, CDR2 SYDVKM. CDR3 sequence: CASRTPGTGDYGYTF. The DNA of the CDR3 is TGTGCCAGCAGGACCCCCGGGACAGGGGATTATGGCTACACCTTC.

The chain recombines TRBV2 with TRBJ2-1; D is perhaps TRBD2 (6 bases). This CDR3 has 13 amino acids. CDR1 and CDR2 (germline): SNHLY, FYNNEI. V dropped 6 bases and J dropped 9 bases, with 15 bases sitting between them. The CDR3 DNA is TGTGCCAGCAGGCCTACTAGCATCGGTGAGCAGTTCTTC. Protein product: CASRPTSIGEQFF.

Only a few counts were recorded for this clone. The V gene is TRBV18, the J gene TRBJ1-1, with TRBD1 matching over 9 bases. J gave up 0 bases and V 4 bases, and 0 bases lay outside the gene matches. The CDR3 totals 14 residues. Germline V gene lookup returns CDR1 KGHSH and CDR2 LQKENI. The CDR3 DNA sequence: TGTGCCAGCTCACGGGACAGGGTGAACACTGAAGCTTTCTTT. Encoded protein: CASSRDRVNTEAFF.

The CDR3: CASSFTRTADKAKNIQYF. The CDR3 nucleotides are TGCGCCAGCAGCTTCACGCGGACAGCCGATAAAGCCAAAAACATTCAGTACTTC. The rearrangement joins TRBV5-1 to TRBJ2-4, with D possibly being TRBD1 (6 bases). The CDR3 contains 18 residues. Germline values: CDR1 SGHRS, CDR2 YFSETQ. The V gene lost 2 bases and the J gene lost 0 bases, with 18 bases spanning the gap.

This chain joins TRBV2 and TRBJ1-4; maybe TRBD1 (6 bases). Germline CDR1 reads SNHLY; CDR2 reads FYNNEI. The CDR3 contains 15 residues. V was pared by 4 bases and J by 10 bases, with 19 bases between. The CDR3 protein is CASSGTRSGGGKLFF. The CDR3 bases are TGTGCCAGCAGTGGCACACGGAGTGGGGGCGGAAAACTGTTTTTT.

The chain couples TRBV2 to TRBJ2-1, with 14 bases fitting TRBD2. CDR1 is SNHLY, CDR2 FYNNEI, per germline. The CDR3 sequence is 15 residues long. The ends lost 6 bases at V and 8 bases at J; junction bases unmatched: 6. The CDR3 sequence: CASSRLAGGRYEQFF. DNA for the CDR3: TGTGCCAGCAGCCGACTAGCGGGAGGGCGGTATGAGCAGTTCTTC. Filled out from reference TRBV2 and TRBJ2-1, the complete variable domain reads EPEVTQTPSHQVTQMGQEVILRCVPISNHLYFYWYRQILGQKVEFLVSFYNNEISEKSEIFDDQFSVERPDGSNFTLKIRSTKLEDSAMYFCASSRLAGGRYEQFFGPGTRLTVL.

The chain recombines TRBV5-1 with TRBJ2-7, with D possibly being TRBD2 (6 bases). Germline lookup yields CDR1 SGHRS and CDR2 YFSETQ. There are 15 residues in the CDR3. Deletions cut 4 bases from V and 0 bases from J, with 14 bases between. The DNA of the CDR3 is TGCGCCAGCAGCAGTTTGCGGGGAAGCTCCTACGAGCAGTACTTC. It specifies CASSSLRGSSYEQYF.

This rearrangement joins TRBV5-1 to TRBJ2-7; possible D gene TRBD1, 6 bases. The CDR3 is made up of 14 amino acids. The germline V gene encodes CDR1 SGHRS and CDR2 YFSETQ. V lost 2 bases, J lost 4 bases, and 13 bases lay in between. CDR3 bases: TGCGCCAGCAGCTTATCGACAGGTTCATACGAGCAGTACTTC. Translation: CASSLSTGSYEQYF.

In its sample, this clone was seen once. The rearrangement uses TRBV30 and TRBJ1-1, with 8 nucleotides matching TRBD1. Germline CDR1 reads GTSNPN; CDR2 reads SVGIG (reference sequence). The trim removed 0 bases at V and 4 bases at J, leaving 7 bases unmatched. The CDR3 has 15 residues. The CDR3 bases are TGTGCCTGGAGTGTAAAGGGGGACAGGACCACTGAAGCTTTCTTT. Protein product: CAWSVKGDRTTEAFF. Filled out from reference TRBV30 and TRBJ1-1, the complete variable domain reads SQTIHQWPATLVQPVGSPLSLECTVEGTSNPNLYWYRQAAGRGLQLLFYSVGIGQISSEVPQNLSASRPQDRQFILSSKKLLLSDSGFYLCAWSVKGDRTTEAFFGQGTRLTVV.

This chain uses TRBV10-1 with TRBJ2-7; maybe TRBD1 (6 bases). This CDR3 contains 14 residues. V lost 5 bases and J 3 bases, leaving 14 bases between the germline ends. CDR1 is WNHNN and CDR2 is SYGVQD in the germline V gene (reference sequence). Written as DNA, the CDR3 is TGCGCCAGCAGTTCCCGGGACATGAACTACGAGCAGTACTTC. Its translation is CASSSRDMNYEQYF.